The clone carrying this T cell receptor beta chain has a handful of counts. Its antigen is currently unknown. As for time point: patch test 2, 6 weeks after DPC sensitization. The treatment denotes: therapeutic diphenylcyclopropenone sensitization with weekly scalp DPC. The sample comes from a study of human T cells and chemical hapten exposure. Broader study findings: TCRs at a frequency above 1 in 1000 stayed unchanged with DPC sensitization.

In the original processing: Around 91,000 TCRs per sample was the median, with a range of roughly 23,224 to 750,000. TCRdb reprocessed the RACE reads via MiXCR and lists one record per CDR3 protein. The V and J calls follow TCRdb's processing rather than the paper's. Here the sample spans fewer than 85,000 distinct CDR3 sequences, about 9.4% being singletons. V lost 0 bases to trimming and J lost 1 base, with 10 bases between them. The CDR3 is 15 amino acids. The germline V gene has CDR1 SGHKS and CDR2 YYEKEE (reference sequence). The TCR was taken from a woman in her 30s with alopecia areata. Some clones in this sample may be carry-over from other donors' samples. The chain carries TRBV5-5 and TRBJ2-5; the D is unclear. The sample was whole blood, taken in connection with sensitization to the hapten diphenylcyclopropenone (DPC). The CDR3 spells CASSLGPVFQETQYF. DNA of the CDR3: TGTGCCAGCAGCTTGGGTCCAGTTTTCCAAGAGACCCAGTACTTC.